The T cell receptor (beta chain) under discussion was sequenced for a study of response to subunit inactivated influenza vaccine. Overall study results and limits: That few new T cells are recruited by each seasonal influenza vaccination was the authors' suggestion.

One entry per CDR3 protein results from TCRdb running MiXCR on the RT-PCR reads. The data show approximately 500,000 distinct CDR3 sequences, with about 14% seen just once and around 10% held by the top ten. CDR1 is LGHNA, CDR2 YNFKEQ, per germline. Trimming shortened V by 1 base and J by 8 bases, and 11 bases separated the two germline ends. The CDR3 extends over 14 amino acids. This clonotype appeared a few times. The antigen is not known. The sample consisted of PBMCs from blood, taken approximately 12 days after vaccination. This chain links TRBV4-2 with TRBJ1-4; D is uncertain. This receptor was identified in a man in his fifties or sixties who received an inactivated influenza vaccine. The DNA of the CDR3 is TGTGCCAGCAGCCAAGGGCGGCAGGTCGAAAAACTGTTTTTT. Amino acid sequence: CASSQGRQVEKLFF.